The clone carrying this T cell receptor beta chain has just a few counts. These data are taken from a study of T cells after yellow fever vaccination. In TCRdb, the 5' RACE reads were re-called with MiXCR into one record per CDR3 protein. The data show about 320,000 distinct CDR3 sequences, approximately 4.5% seen once. Sequencing used PBMCs, obtained 15 days after the yellow fever booster vaccination. This clonotype was sampled from a man aged 18-30 years who received the YFV17D yellow fever vaccine.

The CDR3 DNA is TGTGCCAGCAGTGAAGCGAGGAAGACCCAGTACTTC. Its translation is CASSEARKTQYF. This sequence joins TRBV6-1 and TRBJ2-5, with D unresolved. V was shortened by 0 bases and J by 6 bases, with 5 bases between the two germline ends. This CDR3 region has 12 residues. CDR1 MNHNS and CDR2 SASEGT come from the germline V gene.